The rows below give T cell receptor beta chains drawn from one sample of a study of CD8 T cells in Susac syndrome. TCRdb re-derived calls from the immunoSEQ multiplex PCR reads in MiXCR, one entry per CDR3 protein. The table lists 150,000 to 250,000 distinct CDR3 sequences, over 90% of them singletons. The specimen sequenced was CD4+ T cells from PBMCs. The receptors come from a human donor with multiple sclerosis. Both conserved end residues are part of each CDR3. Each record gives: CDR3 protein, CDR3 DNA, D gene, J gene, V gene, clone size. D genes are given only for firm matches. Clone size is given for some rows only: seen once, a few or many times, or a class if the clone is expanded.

CDR3 protein: CAWSVGTGGFRDTQYF; CDR3 DNA: TGTGCCTGGAGTGTAGGGACAGGGGGCTTTCGAGATACGCAGTATTTT; D gene: TRBD1; J gene: TRBJ2-3; V gene: TRBV30; clone size: .
CDR3 protein: CASSESRRGVNIQYF; CDR3 DNA: TGTGCCAGCAGTGAAAGTCGGCGGGGAGTGAACATTCAGTACTTC; D gene: .; J gene: TRBJ2-4; V gene: TRBV6-1; clone size: .
CDR3 protein: CASSFGGSWGNSPLHF; CDR3 DNA: TGTGCCAGCAGCTTCGGCGGGAGTTGGGGGAATTCACCCCTCCACTTT; D gene: .; J gene: TRBJ1-6; V gene: TRBV13; clone size: .
CDR3 protein: CAIRDREEQPQHF; CDR3 DNA: TGTGCCATACGGGACAGGGAAGAGCAGCCCCAGCATTTT; D gene: TRBD1; J gene: TRBJ1-5; V gene: TRBV10-3; clone size: .
CDR3 protein: CSARGVLAPPDTQYF; CDR3 DNA: TGCAGTGCTAGGGGAGTACTAGCACCTCCAGATACGCAGTATTTT; D gene: .; J gene: TRBJ2-3; V gene: TRBV20-1; clone size: once
CDR3 protein: CASSSPGRRYGYTF; CDR3 DNA: TGTGCCAGCAGCTCTCCGGGGCGCCGCTATGGCTACACCTTC; D gene: .; J gene: TRBJ1-2; V gene: TRBV11-2; clone size: .
CDR3 protein: CASSQSPGDTGELFF; CDR3 DNA: TGTGCCAGCAGCCAATCTCCAGGGGACACCGGGGAGCTGTTTTTT; D gene: .; J gene: TRBJ2-2; V gene: TRBV3-1; clone size: once
CDR3 protein: CSASRSGQGTEQYF; CDR3 DNA: TGCAGTGCTAGTAGGTCTGGACAGGGAACCGAGCAGTACTTC; D gene: TRBD1; J gene: TRBJ2-7; V gene: TRBV20-1; clone size: .
CDR3 protein: CAWSMGGDEQFF; CDR3 DNA: TGTGCCTGGAGTATGGGGGGCGATGAGCAGTTCTTC; D gene: .; J gene: TRBJ2-1; V gene: TRBV30; clone size: .
CDR3 protein: CASSQDSLRNPADTQYF; CDR3 DNA: TGTGCCAGCAGCCAAGATAGTCTCCGAAACCCCGCAGATACGCAGTATTTT; D gene: .; J gene: TRBJ2-3; V gene: TRBV14; clone size: .
CDR3 protein: CATSREGLASGNTIYF; CDR3 DNA: TGTGCCACCAGCAGAGAAGGGCTTGCCTCTGGAAACACCATATATTTT; D gene: .; J gene: TRBJ1-3; V gene: TRBV15; clone size: .
CDR3 protein: CASSERGDTDTQYF; CDR3 DNA: TGTGCCAGCAGTGAGCGGGGAGACACAGATACGCAGTATTTT; D gene: .; J gene: TRBJ2-3; V gene: TRBV2; clone size: .
CDR3 protein: CASSPGNQPQHF; CDR3 DNA: TGTGCCAGCTCACCGGGCAATCAGCCCCAGCATTTT; D gene: .; J gene: TRBJ1-5; V gene: TRBV18; clone size: .
CDR3 protein: CASSLNPVGNDEQFF; CDR3 DNA: TGTGCCAGTAGTCTAAACCCTGTGGGGAACGATGAGCAGTTCTTC; D gene: .; J gene: TRBJ2-1; V gene: TRBV19; clone size: .
CDR3 protein: CATSRVGGTETQYF; CDR3 DNA: TGTGCCACCAGCAGAGTGGGAGGGACAGAGACCCAGTACTTC; D gene: TRBD2; J gene: TRBJ2-5; V gene: TRBV15; clone size: .
CDR3 protein: CSVEVTPNQPQHF; CDR3 DNA: TGCAGCGTTGAAGTAACACCGAATCAGCCCCAGCATTTT; D gene: .; J gene: TRBJ1-5; V gene: TRBV29-1; clone size: .
CDR3 protein: CSARSGEAEKLFF; CDR3 DNA: TGCAGTGCTAGATCCGGGGAGGCTGAAAAACTGTTTTTT; D gene: .; J gene: TRBJ1-4; V gene: TRBV20-1; clone size: .
CDR3 protein: CASSYGGAFDTQYF; CDR3 DNA: TGTGCCAGCAGCTACGGGGGGGCTTTTGATACGCAGTATTTT; D gene: TRBD2; J gene: TRBJ2-3; V gene: TRBV11-2; clone size: once
CDR3 protein: CASSWGQLNTEAFF; CDR3 DNA: TGTGCCAGCAGTTGGGGACAACTGAACACTGAAGCTTTCTTT; D gene: .; J gene: TRBJ1-1; V gene: TRBV12-3/TRBV12-4; clone size: .
CDR3 protein: CSARVIDRSDSPLHF; CDR3 DNA: TGCAGTGCTAGGGTTATCGACCGATCGGATTCACCCCTCCACTTT; D gene: .; J gene: TRBJ1-6; V gene: TRBV20-1; clone size: .
CDR3 protein: CASSLGALQTQYF; CDR3 DNA: TGTGCCAGCAGCTTAGGTGCCCTCCAGACCCAGTACTTC; D gene: .; J gene: TRBJ2-5; V gene: TRBV11-2; clone size: .
CDR3 protein: CASSLAGTGSYEQHF; CDR3 DNA: TGTGCCAGCAGCTTAGCCGGGACAGGGTCCTACGAGCAGCACTTC; D gene: TRBD1; J gene: TRBJ2-7; V gene: TRBV7-2; clone size: .
CDR3 protein: CASSRGQGARFGTEAFF; CDR3 DNA: TGTGCCAGCAGTCGAGGACAGGGGGCGCGTTTTGGGACTGAAGCTTTCTTT; D gene: TRBD1; J gene: TRBJ1-1; V gene: TRBV3-1; clone size: .
CDR3 protein: CASSSGDGHPYEQYF; CDR3 DNA: TGTGCCAGCAGTTCGGGGGACGGCCACCCTTACGAGCAGTACTTC; D gene: .; J gene: TRBJ2-7; V gene: TRBV9; clone size: few
CDR3 protein: CATSTPGGVRETQYF; CDR3 DNA: TGTGCCACCAGCACCCCAGGGGGTGTCAGGGAGACCCAGTACTTC; D gene: TRBD1; J gene: TRBJ2-5; V gene: TRBV15; clone size: .
CDR3 protein: CASSQGLGLSSYEQYF; CDR3 DNA: TGTGCCAGCAGCCAAGGTTTGGGACTGAGCTCCTACGAGCAGTACTTC; D gene: .; J gene: TRBJ2-7; V gene: TRBV3-1; clone size: .
CDR3 protein: CASSTPTGSEKLFF; CDR3 DNA: TGTGCCAGCAGCACACCGACAGGATCTGAAAAACTGTTTTTT; D gene: .; J gene: TRBJ1-4; V gene: TRBV4-2; clone size: .
CDR3 protein: CAWSITLTGEQYF; CDR3 DNA: TGTGCCTGGAGTATAACTCTCACGGGGGAGCAGTACTTC; D gene: .; J gene: TRBJ2-7; V gene: TRBV30; clone size: .
CDR3 protein: CASSTASTDTQYF; CDR3 DNA: TGCGCCAGCAGCACAGCTAGCACAGATACGCAGTATTTT; D gene: .; J gene: TRBJ2-3; V gene: TRBV5-1; clone size: .
CDR3 protein: CATSRVATGGYEQYF; CDR3 DNA: TGTGCCACCAGCAGAGTGGCGACAGGGGGCTACGAGCAGTACTTC; D gene: TRBD1; J gene: TRBJ2-7; V gene: TRBV15; clone size: .
CDR3 protein: CSAVGTASNTEAFF; CDR3 DNA: TGCAGTGCGGTGGGGACAGCGTCGAACACTGAAGCTTTCTTT; D gene: TRBD1; J gene: TRBJ1-1; V gene: TRBV20-1; clone size: .
CDR3 protein: CATSDSGRGPYEQYF; CDR3 DNA: TGTGCCACCAGTGACTCGGGCAGGGGGCCCTACGAGCAGTACTTC; D gene: TRBD1; J gene: TRBJ2-7; V gene: TRBV24-1; clone size: .
CDR3 protein: CAWSLTGVSETQYF; CDR3 DNA: TGTGCCTGGAGTTTGACGGGAGTTTCAGAGACCCAGTACTTC; D gene: .; J gene: TRBJ2-5; V gene: TRBV30; clone size: .
CDR3 protein: CASSTGGGDTQYF; CDR3 DNA: TGTGCCAGCAGTACCGGTGGGGGGGATACGCAGTATTTT; D gene: .; J gene: TRBJ2-3; V gene: TRBV2; clone size: .
CDR3 protein: CASSPQKTLLDTQYF; CDR3 DNA: TGTGCCAGCTCACCGCAAAAGACCCTTCTGGATACGCAGTATTTT; D gene: .; J gene: TRBJ2-3; V gene: TRBV18; clone size: .
CDR3 protein: CASSFEGVGETQYF; CDR3 DNA: TGCGCCAGCAGCTTTGAGGGGGTCGGAGAGACCCAGTACTTC; D gene: .; J gene: TRBJ2-5; V gene: TRBV5-1; clone size: .
CDR3 protein: CALGGMGTDTQYF; CDR3 DNA: TGTGCCCTAGGGGGAATGGGCACAGATACGCAGTATTTT; D gene: .; J gene: TRBJ2-3; V gene: TRBV30; clone size: .
CDR3 protein: CASSEDRGLRDPEAFF; CDR3 DNA: TGTGCCAGCAGCGAGGACAGGGGTCTTCGGGATCCTGAAGCTTTCTTT; D gene: TRBD1; J gene: TRBJ1-1; V gene: TRBV7-2; clone size: .
CDR3 protein: CSASRDRNSYEQYF; CDR3 DNA: TGCAGTGCTAGTAGGGACAGGAACTCCTACGAGCAGTACTTC; D gene: TRBD1; J gene: TRBJ2-7; V gene: TRBV20-1; clone size: .
CDR3 protein: CASLDAIGTDGYTF; CDR3 DNA: TGTGCCAGCTTGGACGCCATCGGGACGGATGGCTACACCTTC; D gene: .; J gene: TRBJ1-2; V gene: TRBV25-1; clone size: .
CDR3 protein: CASSSLVGYQETQYF; CDR3 DNA: TGTGCCAGCAGCTCCCTGGTGGGGTACCAAGAGACCCAGTACTTC; D gene: .; J gene: TRBJ2-5; V gene: TRBV5-4; clone size: .
CDR3 protein: CASSLHGNPYNEQFF; CDR3 DNA: TGTGCCAGCAGCTTACATGGAAATCCCTACAATGAGCAGTTCTTC; D gene: .; J gene: TRBJ2-1; V gene: TRBV11-2; clone size: .
CDR3 protein: CASKKTQYF; CDR3 DNA: TGTGCCAGCAAAAAGACCCAGTACTTC; D gene: .; J gene: TRBJ2-5; V gene: TRBV7-8; clone size: .
CDR3 protein: CSVNDRGLVEQYF; CDR3 DNA: TGCAGCGTCAATGACAGGGGGCTTGTCGAGCAGTACTTC; D gene: TRBD1; J gene: TRBJ2-7; V gene: TRBV29-1; clone size: .
CDR3 protein: CASSFASSYEQYF; CDR3 DNA: TGTGCCAGCAGTTTCGCGAGCTCCTACGAGCAGTACTTC; D gene: .; J gene: TRBJ2-7; V gene: TRBV27; clone size: few
CDR3 protein: CASSQGFVNFNEQFF; CDR3 DNA: TGTGCCAGCAGCCAAGGGTTTGTAAATTTCAATGAGCAGTTCTTC; D gene: .; J gene: TRBJ2-1; V gene: TRBV3-1; clone size: .
CDR3 protein: CASSKGPFNSPLHF; CDR3 DNA: TGTGCCAGCAGCAAGGGACCGTTTAATTCACCCCTCCACTTT; D gene: .; J gene: TRBJ1-6; V gene: TRBV7-9; clone size: .
CDR3 protein: CASGSVLTSGTDTQYF; CDR3 DNA: TGTGCTAGTGGTTCGGTCCTGACTAGCGGCACAGATACGCAGTATTTT; D gene: TRBD2; J gene: TRBJ2-3; V gene: TRBV12-5; clone size: .
CDR3 protein: CAWSTTGVGYTF; CDR3 DNA: TGTGCCTGGAGTACCACAGGGGTCGGCTACACCTTC; D gene: TRBD1; J gene: TRBJ1-2; V gene: TRBV30; clone size: .